Following are 27 T cell receptor beta chains from one sample sequenced in a study of metastatic and nonmetastatic thyroid tumors. TCRdb re-clonotyped the PCR reads via MiXCR. Of 15,000 to 18,000 clones listed, over 20% are singletons. None of the patients had undergone any treatment ahead of thyroid surgery. The sequencing sample was made of tumor tissue. These receptors were obtained from a female donor with papillary thyroid cancer or a benign thyroid nodule (not recorded which). Some clones in this sample may be carry-over from other donors' samples.

This clone was found a few times. The CDR3 region is CATSWGSGNTIYF. DNA of the CDR3: TGTGCCACCAGCTGGGGATCTGGAAACACCATATATTTT. This chain connects TRBV15 to TRBJ1-3; D gene unclear. CDR1 is LNHNV, CDR2 YYDKDF, per germline (reference sequence). This CDR3 spans 13 amino acids. Trimming took off 5 bases at V and 1 base at J, with 6 bases between the two ends.

This clone turned up a few times. The CDR3 sequence is CASSLDSLAGGREQYF. The DNA for the CDR3 is TGCGCCAGCAGCTTGGACTCCCTAGCGGGAGGTCGCGAGCAGTACTTC. The rearrangement joins TRBV5-1 to TRBJ2-7; 11 bases align to TRBD2. This CDR3 has 16 residues. The ends lost 0 bases at V and 6 bases at J; junction bases unmatched: 8. The germline V gene encodes CDR1 SGHRS and CDR2 YFSETQ.

The chain has TRBV6-1 and TRBJ2-7; 7 bases fit TRBD2. The CDR3 runs to 13 residues. V lost 3 bases and J lost 4; bases outside the gene matches: 3. CDR1 is MNHNS, CDR2 SASEGT, per germline. The CDR3 coding sequence is TGTGCCAGCAGTGAGTGGGGGGGATACGAGCAGTACTTC. This codes for CASSEWGGYEQYF.

This chain connects TRBV3-1 to TRBJ2-7, with 8 nucleotides matching TRBD1. The J segment lost 7 bases and the V segment lost 4 bases, leaving 3 bases of the junction unmatched. Germline V lookup: CDR1 LGHDT, CDR2 YNNKEL (reference sequence). The CDR3 contains 12 residues. The CDR3 DNA sequence: TGTGCCAGCAGCCGGACAGGGCTTGAGCAGTACTTC. Its protein product is CASSRTGLEQYF.

This clone was seen repeatedly, ten times or more. The chain has TRBV6-6 and TRBJ1-2, with TRBD1 matching 7 bases. The CDR3 length is 13 residues. Germline V gene sequence: CDR1 MNHNY, CDR2 SVGAGI (reference sequence). Trimming cost V 3 bases and J 7 bases; bases outside gene matches: 5. The CDR3 sequence: CASSYSTGFGYTF. As DNA, the CDR3 is TGTGCCAGCAGTTATTCGACAGGGTTTGGCTACACCTTC.

The chain couples TRBV20-1 to TRBJ2-7; perhaps TRBD1 as D (6 bases). Germline CDR1 reads DFQATT; CDR2 reads SNEGSKA (reference sequence). This CDR3 is built from 13 residues. The V end lost 5 bases, the J end lost 3 bases, and 14 bases lay between the germline ends. CDR3 DNA sequence: TGCAGTGCTTCCCGGGACACCGACTACGAGCAGTACTTC. Amino acids: CSASRDTDYEQYF.

The chain carries TRBV20-1 and TRBJ1-2; D uncertain. This CDR3 has 16 residues. Trimming took off 3 bases at V and 4 bases at J, with 21 bases between the two ends. Per germline, CDR1 DFQATT and CDR2 SNEGSKA (reference sequence). The CDR3 region is CSARPWGVGIGYGYTF. The CDR3 DNA follows: TGCAGTGCTAGGCCCTGGGGTGTGGGCATAGGCTATGGCTACACCTTC.

This clone was detected many times. The genes are TRBV5-1 and TRBJ2-1; D may match TRBD1 or TRBD2 (5 bases each). CDR3 length: 14 amino acids. The V gene lost 0 bases and the J gene lost 7 bases, with 11 bases spanning the gap. Germline V CDR1 and CDR2: SGHRS, YFSETQ. The CDR3 here is CASSLVLEGNEQFF. The CDR3 bases are TGCGCCAGCAGCTTGGTACTCGAGGGGAATGAGCAGTTCTTC. The variable domain in full, with the rest retrieved from reference TRBV5-1 and TRBJ2-1, is KAGVTQTPRYLIKTRGQQVTLSCSPISGHRSVSWYQQTPGQGLQFLFEYFSETQRNKGNFPGRFSGRQFSNSRSEMNVSTLELGDSALYLCASSLVLEGNEQFFGPGTRLTVL.

This clone was seen at least ten times. The V and J genes are TRBV6-5 and TRBJ2-1; TRBD1 agrees at 8 bases. Germline-derived CDR1 and CDR2 are MNHEY and SVGAGI. The J segment lost 0 bases and the V segment lost 2 bases, leaving 6 bases of the junction unmatched. The CDR3 has 17 amino acids. The CDR3: CASSYRGTGYSYNEQFF. The CDR3 nucleotides are TGTGCCAGCAGTTACCGCGGGACAGGCTACTCCTACAATGAGCAGTTCTTC.

This clone was detected ten times or more. This chain connects TRBV6-1 to TRBJ2-1; D could derive from TRBD1 or TRBD2 (5 bases each). The ends were cut back, 5 bases at V and 0 bases at J, with 8 bases in the middle. Germline CDR1 reads MNHNS; CDR2 reads SASEGT. There are 14 residues in the CDR3. The CDR3 loop is CASSSGSSYNEQFF. The CDR3 nucleotides are TGTGCCAGCAGTTCAGGGAGCTCCTACAATGAGCAGTTCTTC.

The V call is TRBV19, the J call TRBJ1-4; tentatively, D is TRBD1 (5 bases). Germline loops: CDR1 LNHDA, CDR2 SQIVND (reference sequence). Trimming left V 5 bases short and J 4 bases short, with 14 bases between. The CDR3 is made up of 15 amino acids. The DNA of the CDR3 is TGTGCCAGTAGTCATCCGGACGGACATAATGAAAAACTGTTTTTT. This translates into CASSHPDGHNEKLFF.

This clone was counted only a few times. The chain combines TRBV11-2 with TRBJ2-1; 15 nucleotides align to TRBD2. The CDR3 length is 15 residues. Looked up from germline, CDR1 is SGHAT and CDR2 is FQNNGV. The trim removed 4 bases at V and 7 bases at J, leaving 2 bases unmatched. This CDR3 is CASSSGLAGGNEQFF. CDR3 in DNA: TGTGCCAGCAGCTCGGGACTAGCGGGAGGTAATGAGCAGTTCTTC.

The table lists this clone with many counts. J is TRBJ2-1 and V is TRBV7-9; 8 bases fit TRBD2. The CDR3 consists of 15 residues. From germline, CDR1 is SEHNR and CDR2 FQNEAQ (reference sequence). With 2 bases clipped from V and 7 bases from J, the junction kept 7 bases outside the gene matches. The CDR3 here is CASSLMAGGGNEQFF. As DNA, the CDR3 is TGTGCCAGCAGCTTAATGGCGGGAGGAGGTAATGAGCAGTTCTTC.

The V call is TRBV5-1, the J call TRBJ2-5; no clear D. The length of the CDR3 is 12 residues. CDR1 SGHRS and CDR2 YFSETQ come from the germline V gene. Trimming left V 0 bases short and J 2 bases short, with 2 bases between. This CDR3 reads CASSLEQETQYF. CDR3 coding DNA: TGCGCCAGCAGCTTGGAACAAGAGACCCAGTACTTC.

In this sample, this clone turned up a few times. The gene calls are TRBV6-2 or TRBV6-3 and TRBJ1-2; D possibly corresponds to TRBD1 (5 bases). The ends were cut back, 2 bases at V and 6 bases at J, with 13 bases in the middle. Germline lookup yields CDR1 MNHEY and CDR2 SVGEGT. This CDR3 region has 14 residues. The CDR3 region is CASSYSSGPNGYTF. The CDR3 DNA reads as TGTGCCAGCAGTTACAGCTCAGGGCCCAATGGCTACACCTTC.

This clone was detected many times. The genes are TRBV5-5 and TRBJ2-7; D is unresolved. From germline, CDR1 is SGHKS and CDR2 YYEKEE (reference sequence). The CDR3 length is 13 residues. Trimming stripped 4 bases from V and 0 bases from J, with 8 bases between. In DNA form, the CDR3 reads TGTGCCAGCAGCCCTGGGTTCTCCTACGAGCAGTACTTC. Protein product: CASSPGFSYEQYF.

This clone is labeled medium-sized (0.01 to 0.1%). V is TRBV20-1 and J is TRBJ2-7; tentatively, D is TRBD2 (6 bases). The CDR3 is made up of 14 amino acids. Germline loops: CDR1 DFQATT, CDR2 SNEGSKA (reference sequence). Trimming left V 3 bases short and J 2 bases short, with 14 bases between. CDR3 amino acids: CSASAGSGAYEQYF. In DNA form, the CDR3 reads TGCAGTGCTAGTGCGGGATCCGGCGCCTACGAGCAGTACTTC.

By its share, this clone is medium-sized. V and J are TRBV12-3 or TRBV12-4 and TRBJ2-1; maybe TRBD2 (6 bases). The ends were cut back, 4 bases at V and 10 bases at J, with 8 bases in the middle. The CDR3 extends over 11 amino acids. In DNA, the CDR3 is TGTGCCAGCAGTTGGGGGGACGAGCAGTTCTTC. This sequence encodes CASSWGDEQFF.

V is TRBV25-1 and J is TRBJ2-7; the match to TRBD2 covers 9 bases. Germline CDR1 and CDR2: MGHDK and SYGVNS. With V trimmed by 3 bases and J by 6 bases, 9 bases remained unmatched. This CDR3 has 15 amino acids. CDR3 region: CASSDLAGGPGEQYF. The CDR3 DNA is TGTGCCAGCAGTGATCTGGCGGGAGGGCCGGGCGAGCAGTACTTC.

This clone has at least ten counts. The chain carries TRBV5-1 and TRBJ2-6; D is undetermined. Looked up from germline, CDR1 is SGHRS and CDR2 is YFSETQ. Trimming cost V 4 bases and J 2 bases, with 7 bases left between them. This CDR3 comprises 14 residues. The CDR3 is CASSPAPGANVLTF. For the CDR3, the DNA is TGCGCCAGCAGCCCCGCACCTGGGGCCAACGTCCTGACTTTC.

In its sample, this clone ranks as medium-sized. The rearrangement joins TRBV7-9 to TRBJ2-3; 7 bases are shared with TRBD2. With V trimmed by 4 bases and J by 0 bases, 7 bases remained unmatched. This CDR3 contains 16 residues. CDR1 and CDR2 from the germline V gene are SEHNR and FQNEAQ (reference sequence). The CDR3 sequence is CASSSLAGFSTDTQYF. The CDR3, as DNA: TGTGCCAGCAGCTCATTAGCGGGTTTTAGCACAGATACGCAGTATTTT.

This clone was recorded at least ten times. The chain is built from TRBV24-1 and TRBJ1-2; a possible D gene is TRBD1 (5 bases). The CDR3 spans 14 residues. The V end was cut by 4 bases, the J end by 3 bases, with 11 bases between. Germline-derived CDR1 and CDR2 are KGHDR and SFDVKD. The CDR3 region has the DNA TGTGCCACCAGTGAGCCCGGGACCGACTATGGCTACACCTTC. It is translated as CATSEPGTDYGYTF.

This clone was counted many times. It may be a read error: a sequence one base away is much more abundant. This CDR3 is also generated by other DNA sequences in the sample. The gene calls are TRBV27 and TRBJ1-6; D gene uncertain. Looked up from germline, CDR1 is MNHEY and CDR2 is SMNVEV (reference sequence). The CDR3 spans 14 residues. V was shortened by 4 bases and J by 7 bases, with 11 bases between the two germline ends. The CDR3 DNA is TGTGCCAGCAGTTCCGGGGTAGGCAATTCACCCCTCCACTTT. It is translated as CASSSGVGNSPLHF.

This clone was found many times. A read error may be the cause here, since a much bigger clone is one base away. This rearrangement joins TRBV3-1 to TRBJ2-3; weak D call: TRBD2 (6 bases). The CDR3 is 11 residues long. Germline-derived CDR1 and CDR2 are LGHDT and YNNKEL (reference sequence). The CDR3 loop is CANSGTDTQYF. The CDR3 coding sequence is TGTGCCAACAGCGGGACAGATACGCAGTATTTT.

By sample share, this clone is medium-sized. The chain is built from TRBV18 and TRBJ2-7; 9 nucleotides agree with TRBD2. The CDR3 consists of 15 residues. Germline assignment: CDR1 KGHSH and CDR2 LQKENI. V dropped 0 bases and J dropped 3; count of bases not matched to a gene: 3. The CDR3 bases are TGTGCCAGCTCACCACCTAGCGGGAGTGGCTACGAGCAGTACTTC. Residues: CASSPPSGSGYEQYF.

By share, this clone ranks as medium-sized. The J gene is TRBJ2-7, the V gene TRBV6-1; 9 positions match TRBD2. CDR3 size: 15 residues. With V trimmed by 2 bases and J by 5 bases, 7 bases remained unmatched. CDR1 and CDR2 (germline): MNHNS, SASEGT. The CDR3 coding sequence is TGTGCCAGCAGTGAATCGGCGGGAGGGCCCGACGAGCAGTACTTC. Translating it yields CASSESAGGPDEQYF.

In regard to this clone: At one of its ends the junction is not consistent with the germline gene, which may arise from a read error. V usage is TRBV11-2 and J usage is TRBJ2-3; D unclear. Germline loops: CDR1 SGHAT, CDR2 FQNNGV. The CDR3 has 15 residues. CDR3 sequence reads: CASSFHSGPTYTQYF. In DNA, the CDR3 is TGTGCCAGCAGCTTCCACTCCGGGCCCACATATACTCAGTATTTT.